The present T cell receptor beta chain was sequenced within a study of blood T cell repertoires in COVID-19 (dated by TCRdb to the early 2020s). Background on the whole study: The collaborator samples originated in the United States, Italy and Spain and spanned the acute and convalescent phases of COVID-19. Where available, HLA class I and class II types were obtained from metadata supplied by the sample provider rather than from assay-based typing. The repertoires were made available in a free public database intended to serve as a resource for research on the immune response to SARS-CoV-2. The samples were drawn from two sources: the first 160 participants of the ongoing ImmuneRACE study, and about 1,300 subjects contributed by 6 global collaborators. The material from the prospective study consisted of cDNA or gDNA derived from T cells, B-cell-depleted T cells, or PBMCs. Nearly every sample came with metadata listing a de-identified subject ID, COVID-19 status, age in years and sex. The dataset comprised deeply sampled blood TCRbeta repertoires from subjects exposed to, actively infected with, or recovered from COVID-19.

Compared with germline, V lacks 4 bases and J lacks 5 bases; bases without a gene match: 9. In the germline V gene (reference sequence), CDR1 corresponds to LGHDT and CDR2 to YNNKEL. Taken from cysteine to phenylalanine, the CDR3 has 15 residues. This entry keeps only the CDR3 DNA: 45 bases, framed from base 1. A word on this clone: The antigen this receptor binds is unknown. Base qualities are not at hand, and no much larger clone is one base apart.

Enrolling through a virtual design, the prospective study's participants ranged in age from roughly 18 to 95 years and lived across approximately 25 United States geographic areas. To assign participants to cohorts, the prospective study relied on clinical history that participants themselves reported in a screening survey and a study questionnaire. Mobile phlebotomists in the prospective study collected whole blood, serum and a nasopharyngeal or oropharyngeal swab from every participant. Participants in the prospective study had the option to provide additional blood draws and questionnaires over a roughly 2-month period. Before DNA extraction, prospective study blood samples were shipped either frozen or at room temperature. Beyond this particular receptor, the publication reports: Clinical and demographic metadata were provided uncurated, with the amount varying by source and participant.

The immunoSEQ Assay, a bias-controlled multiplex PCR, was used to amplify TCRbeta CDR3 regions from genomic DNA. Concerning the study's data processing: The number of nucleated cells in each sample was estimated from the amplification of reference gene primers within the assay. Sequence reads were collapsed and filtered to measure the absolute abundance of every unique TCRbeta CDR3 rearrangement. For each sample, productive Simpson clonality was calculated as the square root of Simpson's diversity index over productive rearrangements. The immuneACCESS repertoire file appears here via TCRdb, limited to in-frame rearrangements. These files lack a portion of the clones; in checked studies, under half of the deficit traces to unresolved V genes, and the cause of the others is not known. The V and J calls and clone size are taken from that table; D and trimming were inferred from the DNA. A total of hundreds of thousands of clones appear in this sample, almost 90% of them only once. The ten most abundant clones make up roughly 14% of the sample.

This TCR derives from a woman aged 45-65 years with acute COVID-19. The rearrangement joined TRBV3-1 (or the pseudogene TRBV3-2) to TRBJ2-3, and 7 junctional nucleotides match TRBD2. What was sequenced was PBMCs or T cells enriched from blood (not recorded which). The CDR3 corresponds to CASSRRLAVKDTQYF. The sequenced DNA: TGTGCCAGCAGCCGCAGACTAGCAGTCAAAGATACGCAGTATTTT.